The 4 T cell receptor beta chains listed next were all sequenced from one sample in a study of T cells in Graves' hyperthyroidism and ophthalmopathy. The source material, RNA transcripts, was used to amplify TCR beta CDR3 regions. The HTBI set primed first-round TCR CDR3 RT-PCR. Each CDR3 protein gets one entry after TCRdb re-called the multiplex PCR reads with MiXCR. The profile shows over 650,000 distinct CDR3 sequences, approximately 16% of them singletons. The sequenced material came from blood. Every receptor here comes from a man aged 18 to 29 with Graves' hyperthyroidism.

In its sample, this clonotype was seen many times. The chain couples TRBV20-1 to TRBJ2-7; TRBD2 matches 12 bases. The germline CDR1 and CDR2 sequences are DFQATT and SNEGSKA (reference sequence). V lost 6 bases to trimming and J lost 5 bases; unmatched junction nucleotides: 11. CDR3 size: 15 residues. Here the CDR3 reads CSAVILAGGPHEQYF. CDR3 nucleotide sequence: TGCAGTGCCGTCATCCTAGCGGGAGGGCCCCACGAGCAGTACTTC.

This clonotype came up a few times. The chain recombines TRBV15 with TRBJ1-1; D uncertain. V was clipped by 3 bases and J by 3 bases, with 8 bases between them. CDR3 size: 13 residues. CDR1 is LNHNV and CDR2 is YYDKDF in the germline V gene (reference sequence). The CDR3 DNA is TGTGCCACCAGCAGCAGGTTCGACACTGAAGCTTTCTTT. Its translation is CATSSRFDTEAFF.

This clonotype was counted at least ten times. The chain links TRBV3-1 to TRBJ2-5; 8 bases align to TRBD2. Trimming cost V 0 bases and J 5 bases; bases outside gene matches: 2. CDR1 and CDR2 from the germline V gene are LGHDT and YNNKEL (reference sequence). CDR3 length equals 14 residues. CDR3 residues: CASSQELAVETQYF. In nucleotides, the CDR3 is TGTGCCAGCAGCCAAGAACTAGCGGTGGAGACCCAGTACTTC.

This clonotype was seen more than once but under ten times. The V call is TRBV6-2 or TRBV6-3, the J call TRBJ2-7; 8 bases agree with TRBD2. CDR1 is MNHEY, CDR2 SVGEGT, per germline. With V trimmed by 1 base and J by 6 bases, 8 bases remained unmatched. The CDR3 consists of 15 residues. The CDR3 here is CASSYFTGGPLEQYF. The CDR3 DNA sequence: TGTGCCAGCAGTTACTTTACGGGAGGGCCTCTCGAGCAGTACTTC.